The 29 T cell receptor beta chains below come from one sample, sequenced in a study of identical twins. Via MiXCR, TCRdb re-called the 5' RACE reads, giving one row per CDR3 protein. The data contain 570,000 or so distinct CDR3 sequences, around a tenth of them singletons. These sequences were also reported in another study, on yellow fever vaccine responses in identical twins.

The specimen was PBMCs. These receptor sequences come from a woman younger than 30 in good health.

This clonotype was detected a few times. The chain carries TRBV6-2 or TRBV6-3 and TRBJ2-5, with D perhaps TRBD1 or TRBD2 (5 bases each). Germline V gene sequence: CDR1 MNHEY, CDR2 SVGEGT. The CDR3 is 15 residues long. Trimming left V 5 bases short and J 0 bases short, with 13 bases between. This CDR3 reads CASSTSRGYQETQYF. The CDR3 DNA sequence: TGTGCCAGCAGTACCAGTCGGGGCTACCAAGAGACCCAGTACTTC.

This clonotype was counted a few times. V and J are TRBV7-2 and TRBJ1-4, with no clear D. The CDR3 runs to 15 residues. V lost 0 bases to trimming and J lost 4 bases, with 9 bases between them. Germline-derived CDR1 and CDR2 are SGHTA and FQGNSA. The CDR3 bases are TGTGCCAGCAGCTTAGCAGGCGACTATAATGAAAAACTGTTTTTT. Its translation: CASSLAGDYNEKLFF.

The V gene is TRBV4-3, the J gene TRBJ2-7; 13 bases agree with TRBD2. Trimming took 0 bases from V and 4 from J; bases not matched to a gene: 0. This CDR3 is 15 amino acids long. The germline CDR1 and CDR2 sequences are LGHNA and YSLEER. The CDR3 loop reads CASSQEGLAGYEQYF. The DNA for the CDR3 is TGCGCCAGCAGCCAAGAGGGACTAGCGGGATACGAGCAGTACTTC.

The chain has TRBV5-5 and TRBJ2-3; TRBD2 agrees at 7 bases. Germline CDR1 SGHKS, CDR2 YYEKEE (reference sequence). Unmatched junction bases numbered 6, after V lost 0 bases and J lost 2 bases. The CDR3 runs to 16 residues. CDR3 amino acids: CASSLDGTIFTDTQYF. The CDR3 DNA reads TGTGCCAGCAGCTTGGATGGGACTATCTTCACAGATACGCAGTATTTT.

The DNA of the CDR3 is TGTGCTAGCGGACGAGATTGGTACTACGAGCAGTACTTC. Protein: CASGRDWYYEQYF. The gene calls are TRBV12-5 and TRBJ2-7; D unclear. V lost 9 bases and J lost 3, with 15 bases in between. Germline V gene data show CDR1 as LGHNT and CDR2 as FRNRAP. The CDR3 length is 13 residues.

This clonotype appeared a few times. V and J are TRBV27 and TRBJ2-3; 7 positions match TRBD1. After removal of 4 bases from V and 2 bases from J, the junction contained 9 bases not matched to a gene. The CDR3 is 16 amino acids. Per germline, CDR1 MNHEY and CDR2 SMNVEV (reference sequence). DNA of the CDR3: TGTGCCAGCAGTTCCCAACAGGGGCGATCCACAGATACGCAGTATTTT. Its protein product is CASSSQQGRSTDTQYF.

This clonotype was detected ten times or more. The chain has TRBV4-3 and TRBJ2-1; D ambiguous. CDR1 is LGHNA, CDR2 YSLEER, per germline. The CDR3 sequence is 13 residues long. V dropped 0 bases and J dropped 8 bases, with 8 bases sitting between them. This CDR3 reads CASSQDRLYEQFF. CDR3 nucleotide sequence: TGCGCCAGCAGCCAAGATAGGCTCTATGAGCAGTTCTTC.

This sequence joins TRBV9 and TRBJ2-7; no clear D gene. The CDR3 consists of 15 residues. Germline values: CDR1 SGDLS, CDR2 YYNGEE. With 0 bases removed from V and 0 bases from J, the gap between germline ends came to 10 bases. The DNA for the CDR3 is TGTGCCAGCAGCGTAGGAGATCTCGCCTCCTACGAGCAGTACTTC. Protein sequence: CASSVGDLASYEQYF.

CDR3 in amino acids: CASGTDLYEQYF. CDR3 coding DNA: TGTGCCAGCGGGACAGACCTCTACGAGCAGTACTTC. The J gene is TRBJ2-7, the V gene TRBV7-9, with TRBD1 matching over 7 bases. The germline gives CDR1 SEHNR, CDR2 FQNEAQ (reference sequence). CDR3 length equals 12 residues. V trimming: 8 bases; J trimming: 3 bases; junction bases outside the gene matches: 4.

This chain uses TRBV27 with TRBJ2-7; perhaps TRBD1 as D (5 bases). This CDR3 is built from 14 residues. V lost 4 bases to trimming and J lost 2 bases, with 12 bases between them. Germline V gene sequence: CDR1 MNHEY, CDR2 SMNVEV (reference sequence). CDR3 nucleotides: TGTGCCAGCAGTTCGGCAGGGTTGACCTACGAGCAGTACTTC. Amino acid sequence: CASSSAGLTYEQYF.

J is TRBJ2-7 and V is TRBV20-1; TRBD2 agrees at 14 bases. This CDR3 comprises 15 residues. Germline CDR1 DFQATT, CDR2 SNEGSKA (reference sequence). V lost 5 bases, J lost 6 bases, and 9 bases stayed unmatched. CDR3 nucleotide sequence: TGCAGTGCTGTATCCGGGACTAGCGGGAGAGGCGAGCAGTACTTC. It encodes CSAVSGTSGRGEQYF.

The rearrangement joins TRBV3-1 to TRBJ2-3; D gene ambiguous. CDR3 length: 15 residues. Germline V gene lookup returns CDR1 LGHDT and CDR2 YNNKEL (reference sequence). V gave up 0 bases and J gave up 0 bases, with 7 bases separating them. The CDR3 DNA sequence: TGTGCCAGCAGCCAAGAAACCTCTAGCACAGATACGCAGTATTTT. This sequence encodes CASSQETSSTDTQYF.

V is TRBV6-2 or TRBV6-3 and J is TRBJ2-5, with 11 bases identical to TRBD2. The J segment lost 0 bases and the V segment lost 4 bases, leaving 7 bases of the junction unmatched. The CDR3 runs to 17 residues. The V gene's germline CDR1 is MNHEY and CDR2 SVGEGT. The CDR3 DNA is TGTGCCAGCAGTTCCCGGGGACTAGCGGAGGACCAAGAGACCCAGTACTTC. Protein: CASSSRGLAEDQETQYF.

V gene TRBV20-1 combines with J gene TRBJ2-3, with TRBD2 matching 13 bases. The CDR3 consists of 17 residues. Looked up from germline, CDR1 is DFQATT and CDR2 is SNEGSKA (reference sequence). V trimming: 6 bases; J trimming: 3 bases; junction bases outside the gene matches: 12. In DNA, the CDR3 is TGCAGTGCCGGGACTAGCGGGGCCGGGCGGGGAACAGATACGCAGTATTTT. It translates to CSAGTSGAGRGTDTQYF.

The chain recombines TRBV28 with TRBJ2-7, with 7 bases matching TRBD2. Per the germline V gene, CDR1 is MDHEN and CDR2 is SYDVKM. This CDR3 is 16 amino acids long. With V trimmed by 3 bases and J by 2 bases, 10 bases remained unmatched. The CDR3 loop reads CASSFSSAGITYEQYF. DNA for the CDR3: TGTGCCAGCAGTTTTTCCTCAGCGGGGATAACCTACGAGCAGTACTTC.

In its sample, this clonotype was seen many times. The rearrangement joins TRBV12-3 or TRBV12-4 to TRBJ1-5; TRBD1 might be the D (6 bases). This CDR3 contains 16 residues. Trimming shortened V by 3 bases and J by 2 bases, and 14 bases separated the two germline ends. CDR3 DNA sequence: TGTGCCAGCAGTTTTCTCAGGGGTGGGCGCAATCAGCCCCAGCATTTT. Protein sequence: CASSFLRGGRNQPQHF.

This rearrangement joins TRBV5-1 to TRBJ1-1; 8 nucleotides agree with TRBD1. The CDR3 loop spans 14 amino acids. Trimming removed 1 base from V and 6 bases from J; junction bases left unmatched: 5. The germline V gene encodes CDR1 SGHRS and CDR2 YFSETQ. CDR3 nucleotides: TGCGCCAGCAGCTTGAGACAGGGGAAAGCTGAAGCTTTCTTT. It translates to CASSLRQGKAEAFF.

In this sample, this clonotype turned up a few times. The chain carries TRBV7-9 and TRBJ1-2; no reliable D call. The V end lost 2 bases, the J end lost 1 base, and 11 bases lay between the germline ends. The CDR3 sequence is 15 residues long. In germline, CDR1 is SEHNR, CDR2 FQNEAQ (reference sequence). The CDR3 loop is CASSLPRADNYGYTF. The CDR3 DNA reads as TGTGCCAGCAGCTTACCCCGGGCAGATAACTATGGCTACACCTTC.

In this sample, this clonotype turned up a few times. The chain couples TRBV24-1 to TRBJ2-1, with D perhaps given as TRBD1 or TRBD2 (6 bases each). V was clipped by 8 bases and J by 6 bases, with 10 bases between them. The germline CDR1 and CDR2 sequences are KGHDR and SFDVKD. CDR3 length: 12 amino acids. Here the CDR3 reads CATTGAGNEQFF. In DNA form, the CDR3 reads TGTGCCACCACGGGGGCGGGCAATGAGCAGTTCTTC.

The V gene is TRBV9, the J gene TRBJ2-5; the D gene is possibly TRBD1 (7 bases). The germline CDR1 and CDR2 sequences are SGDLS and YYNGEE. V shed 7 bases and J shed 5 bases, with 9 bases lying between them. The length of the CDR3 is 11 residues. The CDR3 DNA follows: TGTGCCAGCGCAGGGGGGGAGACCCAGTACTTC. Its translation is CASAGGETQYF.

The chain has TRBV5-5 and TRBJ2-7; TRBD1 might be the D (6 bases). Trimming stripped 4 bases from V and 5 bases from J, with 10 bases between. This CDR3 comprises 12 residues. Germline CDR1 is SGHKS and CDR2 is YYEKEE (reference sequence). CDR3 DNA: TGTGCCAGCAGCAAATACAGGGACGAGCAGTACTTC. It yields the protein CASSKYRDEQYF.

V gene TRBV7-9 combines with J gene TRBJ1-1; TRBD1 aligns across 7 bases. Germline assignment: CDR1 SEHNR and CDR2 FQNEAQ (reference sequence). Losses at the gene ends were 5 bases for V and 1 base for J; bases not matched to a gene: 4. The length of the CDR3 is 14 residues. In DNA, the CDR3 is TGTGCCAGCAGCGCGGGACAGACGAACACTGAAGCTTTCTTT. Translated: CASSAGQTNTEAFF.

This clonotype has just a few counts. The gene calls are TRBV2 and TRBJ2-7; D is ambiguous. Germline V gene data show CDR1 as SNHLY and CDR2 as FYNNEI. Trimming stripped 10 bases from V and 12 bases from J, with 25 bases between. The CDR3 contains 13 residues. CDR3 nucleotides: TGTGCCATCCTAATGGTGGCATCCCTTAAGCTGTACTTC. Translation gives CAILMVASLKLYF.

Ten or more counts support this clonotype. The J gene is TRBJ2-7, the V gene TRBV12-3 or TRBV12-4; tentative D call: TRBD2 (5 bases). The CDR3 is 13 residues long. Trimming stripped 7 bases from V and 6 bases from J, with 16 bases between. The CDR3 sequence is CASMAGLGGEQYF. In DNA form, the CDR3 reads TGTGCCAGCATGGCGGGCCTCGGTGGCGAGCAGTACTTC.

The chain couples TRBV7-9 to TRBJ1-3; no clear D gene. The CDR3 extends over 15 amino acids. Germline values: CDR1 SEHNR, CDR2 FQNEAQ (reference sequence). V gave up 3 bases and J gave up 10 bases, with 19 bases separating them. The CDR3 spells CASSLAPGPPGTIYF. CDR3 nucleotides: TGTGCCAGCAGCTTGGCCCCCGGCCCACCGGGAACCATATATTTT.

The rearrangement uses TRBV7-9 and TRBJ2-3; D may be TRBD2 (5 bases). V was pared by 5 bases and J by 7 bases, with 10 bases between. The CDR3 consists of 12 residues. Germline V gene lookup returns CDR1 SEHNR and CDR2 FQNEAQ (reference sequence). The DNA of the CDR3 is TGTGCCAGCAGCCCGGGATCGCATACGCAGTATTTT. As protein: CASSPGSHTQYF.

This clonotype was observed at least ten times. J is TRBJ2-3 and V is TRBV4-3; 11 nucleotides match TRBD2. CDR3 length: 14 amino acids. The germline V gene encodes CDR1 LGHNA and CDR2 YSLEER. Trimming at V came to 4 bases and at J to 6 bases, leaving 3 bases not matched to a gene. The CDR3 region has the DNA TGCGCCAGCAGCCGTTTAGCGGGAGGGGATACGCAGTATTTT. Amino acids: CASSRLAGGDTQYF.

This clonotype has only a few counts. V usage is TRBV24-1 and J usage is TRBJ2-1, with 14 bases that match TRBD2. The CDR3 is 17 residues long. The germline V gene has CDR1 KGHDR and CDR2 SFDVKD. After removal of 1 base from V and 9 bases from J, the junction contained 7 bases not matched to a gene. The CDR3 bases are TGTGCCACCAGTGATTTTCCCGGGACTAGCGGGAGATCTGAGCAGTTCTTC. Translating it yields CATSDFPGTSGRSEQFF.

A word on this clonotype: It is likely a read error, because the conserved phenylalanine at the end of the CDR3 is missing. The chain is built from TRBV4-3 and TRBJ2-7; the D gene is possibly TRBD2 (5 bases). Looked up from germline, CDR1 is LGHNA and CDR2 is YSLEER. The V end was cut by 0 bases, the J end by 3 bases, with 12 bases between. The CDR3 contains 15 residues. CDR3 in DNA: TGCGCCAGCAGCCAAGATCGGGGTAGAAGCTACGAGCAGTACTAC. This translates into CASSQDRGRSYEQYY.